One sample yielded the 22 T cell receptor beta chains listed below, sequenced in a study of OX40 agonist ivuxolimab in advanced cancers. Repertoires were generated with immunoSEQ multiplex PCR, while TCRdb's copy carries only in-frame clones and drops some. The sample carries 50,000 or so clones, about 83% recorded once. This specimen was CD4+ or CD8+ T cells sorted from blood, taken in a trial of the OX40 agonist ivuxolimab. The receptors derive from an adult with an advanced solid tumor such as melanoma, head and neck, liver or kidney cancer.

This clone has a handful of counts. This CDR3 is also generated by other DNA sequences in the sample. This CDR3 is CASSLGVGGGTDTQYF. CDR3 DNA: TGTGCCAGCAGCTTAGGGGTTGGAGGGGGCACAGATACGCAGTATTTT. The V call is TRBV7-9, the J call TRBJ2-3; a weak D match, TRBD2 (6 bases). Germline assignment: CDR1 SEHNR and CDR2 FQNEAQ (reference sequence). The CDR3 is 16 amino acids. Trimming took 1 base from V and 1 from J, leaving 12 bases between them. Complete variable domain (other parts from reference TRBV7-9 and TRBJ2-3): DTGVSQNPRHKITKRGQNVTFRCDPISEHNRLYWYRQTLGQGPEFLTYFQNEAQLEKSRLLSDRFSAERPKGSFSTLEIQRTEQGDSAMYLCASSLGVGGGTDTQYFGPGTRLTVL.

This clone showed up just once. The chain recombines TRBV6-4 with TRBJ2-3, with TRBD2 identical over 11 bases. J was trimmed by 2 bases and V by 6 bases; bases with no gene match: 4. Germline values: CDR1 MRHNA, CDR2 SNTAGT. The CDR3 extends over 15 amino acids. CDR3 sequence (DNA): TGTGCCAGCAGAGGGACTAGCGGCAACACAGATACGCAGTATTTT. It translates to CASRGTSGNTDTQYF.

CDR3 nucleotide sequence: TGTGCCATCAGTGAGACAAACCGGGAGGGGTATGAGCAGTTCTTC. It is translated as CAISETNREGYEQFF. This sequence joins TRBV10-3 and TRBJ2-1; 8 positions match TRBD2. V was clipped by 2 bases and J by 8 bases; unmatched bases: 8. This CDR3 is built from 15 residues. From germline, CDR1 is ENHRY and CDR2 SYGVKD.

This clone was recorded once. The chain joins TRBV10-3 to TRBJ2-5; TRBD1 matches at 8 bases. V was pared by 6 bases and J by 4 bases, with 1 base of the junction left unmatched. The CDR3 extends over 12 amino acids. Per germline, CDR1 ENHRY and CDR2 SYGVKD. The CDR3 sequence: CAIRDRGETQYF. The CDR3 DNA reads TGTGCCATCAGAGACAGGGGAGAGACCCAGTACTTC.

The chain uses TRBV5-1 and TRBJ2-7; TRBD1 matches 7 bases. Looked up from germline, CDR1 is SGHRS and CDR2 is YFSETQ. The CDR3 is 14 residues long. V gave up 1 base and J gave up 2 bases; unmatched junction bases: 3. CDR3 nucleotides: TGCGCCAGCAGCTTGCTACAGGGGACCTACGAGCAGTACTTC. Protein product: CASSLLQGTYEQYF. Variable domain in full (rest from reference TRBV5-1 and TRBJ2-7): KAGVTQTPRYLIKTRGQQVTLSCSPISGHRSVSWYQQTPGQGLQFLFEYFSETQRNKGNFPGRFSGRQFSNSRSEMNVSTLELGDSALYLCASSLLQGTYEQYFGPGTRLTVT.

This clone was recorded only once. The V and J genes are TRBV28 and TRBJ2-7, with a possible D match to TRBD2 (6 bases). This CDR3 region has 12 residues. Germline V gene data show CDR1 as MDHEN and CDR2 as SYDVKM. The V and J ends lost 4 bases and 5 bases respectively, with 9 bases between them. The CDR3 spells CASSSGVHEQYF. Here the CDR3 DNA reads TGTGCCAGCAGTTCGGGGGTCCACGAGCAGTACTTC.

The V and J genes are TRBV19 and TRBJ2-5; TRBD1 matches at 11 bases. This CDR3 contains 15 residues. The V segment lost 5 bases and the J segment 2 bases; nucleotides outside the gene matches: 4. The germline CDR1 and CDR2 sequences are LNHDA and SQIVND (reference sequence). The chain's CDR3 is CASSAGTGGQETQYF. The DNA of the CDR3 is TGTGCCAGTAGTGCCGGGACAGGGGGACAAGAGACCCAGTACTTC.

This clone came up once. Here the CDR3 reads CASSWGLSYGYTF. The CDR3 DNA reads TGTGCCAGCAGCTGGGGTCTAAGCTATGGCTACACCTTC. This sequence joins TRBV7-2 and TRBJ1-2; D remains unclear. Germline V gene lookup returns CDR1 SGHTA and CDR2 FQGNSA. V lost 4 bases and J lost 4, with 10 bases in between. This CDR3 spans 13 amino acids.

This sequence joins TRBV28 and TRBJ1-3; perhaps TRBD1 as D (6 bases). V lost 5 bases to trimming and J lost 8 bases, with 16 bases between them. This CDR3 spans 14 amino acids. Germline assignment: CDR1 MDHEN and CDR2 SYDVKM. In nucleotides, the CDR3 is TGTGCCAGCAGTAGGGGGGGCACCCGGGACACCATATATTTT. Its protein product is CASSRGGTRDTIYF.

This chain connects TRBV20-1 to TRBJ2-7; D is unresolved. The CDR3 is 11 residues long. The germline gives CDR1 DFQATT, CDR2 SNEGSKA (reference sequence). Trimming took off 6 bases at V and 7 bases at J, with 13 bases between the two ends. The CDR3 loop is CSATTIGEQYF. The CDR3 nucleotides are TGCAGTGCGACAACAATAGGGGAGCAGTACTTC.

The J gene is TRBJ2-2, the V gene TRBV18; D ambiguous. CDR1 is KGHSH and CDR2 is LQKENI in the germline V gene. CDR3 size: 14 residues. Trimming cost V 0 bases and J 8 bases, with 10 bases left between them. CDR3 DNA sequence: TGTGCCAGCTCACCACCGCTTCGGCTAGGGGAGCTGTTTTTT. Amino acids: CASSPPLRLGELFF.

The V and J genes are TRBV2 and TRBJ2-7, with a possible D match to TRBD2 (5 bases). Germline V gene lookup returns CDR1 SNHLY and CDR2 FYNNEI. Trimming removed 5 bases at V and 1 base at J, with 12 bases between. The CDR3 is 14 amino acids. CDR3 nucleotide sequence: TGTGCCAGCAGTCCACCCAGGAGGTCCTACGAGCAGTACTTC. Translating gives CASSPPRRSYEQYF.

The count of this clone is one. The chain is built from TRBV10-2 and TRBJ1-6; TRBD1 agrees at 7 bases. The ends lost 11 bases at V and 5 bases at J; junction bases unmatched: 9. Germline CDR1 and CDR2: WSHSY and SAAADI. The CDR3 length is 14 residues. CDR3 amino acids: CAALPGTDNSPLHF. CDR3 nucleotides: TGCGCCGCCCTCCCCGGGACAGATAATTCACCCCTCCACTTT.

About this clone itself: At the DNA level, this CDR3 is encoded by other sequences in the same sample as well. The chain couples TRBV5-6 to TRBJ1-2; 7 bases agree with TRBD1. CDR3 size: 14 residues. V lost 4 bases and J lost 4; bases outside the gene matches: 7. CDR1 is SGHDT and CDR2 is YYEEEE in the germline V gene. CDR3 region: CASSLGDSIYGYTF. The CDR3 DNA reads as TGTGCCAGCAGCCTGGGGGACAGCATCTATGGCTACACCTTC.

The CDR3 DNA sequence: TGTGCCAGCGGGCGTTGGGTGAATGAGCAGTTCTTC. It specifies CASGRWVNEQFF. This chain connects TRBV6-1 to TRBJ2-1; D is ambiguous. V gave up 8 bases and J gave up 7 bases, with 12 bases separating them. Germline V lookup: CDR1 MNHNS, CDR2 SASEGT. The CDR3 is 12 residues long.

This rearrangement joins TRBV29-1 to TRBJ2-1; 9 bases are shared with TRBD1. CDR3 size: 14 residues. Germline CDR1 and CDR2: SQVTM and ANQGSEA. V dropped 2 bases and J dropped 8; count of bases not matched to a gene: 7. The CDR3 nucleotides are TGCAGCGTTGAAATGGGACAGGGAAGGTATGAGCAGTTCTTC. Its protein is CSVEMGQGRYEQFF.

The rearrangement uses TRBV28 and TRBJ2-7; D is possibly TRBD2 (5 bases). The CDR3 has 16 amino acids. V shed 6 bases and J shed 0 bases, with 18 bases lying between them. CDR1 MDHEN and CDR2 SYDVKM come from the germline V gene. The DNA of the CDR3 is TGTGCCAGCAGCCCGGTGGGAGCCGTCCGCTCCTACGAGCAGTACTTC. It translates to CASSPVGAVRSYEQYF. The complete variable domain, with remaining parts taken from reference TRBV28 and TRBJ2-7, reads DVKVTQSSRYLVKRTGEKVFLECVQDMDHENMFWYRQDPGLGLRLIYFSYDVKMKEKGDIPEGYSVSREKKERFSLILESASTNQTSMYLCASSPVGAVRSYEQYFGPGTRLTVT.

The V and J genes are TRBV4-1 and TRBJ1-5; D is undetermined. The ends were cut back, 0 bases at V and 3 bases at J, with 6 bases in the middle. Germline-derived CDR1 and CDR2 are MGHRA and YSYEKL. This CDR3 has 14 amino acids. CDR3 DNA: TGCGCCAGCAGCCAAGACGTCCTCAATCAGCCCCAGCATTTT. It codes for CASSQDVLNQPQHF.

The chain has TRBV13 and TRBJ1-1; weak D call: TRBD1 (5 bases). The CDR3 is 14 residues long. Per germline, CDR1 PRHDT and CDR2 FYEKMQ (reference sequence). Trimming pared 10 bases from V and 4 bases from J, leaving 19 bases between. CDR3 loop: CATTSYGASTEAFF. In nucleotides, the CDR3 is TGTGCCACAACGTCCTACGGGGCGAGCACTGAAGCTTTCTTT. The full variable domain, its missing parts supplied by reference TRBV13 and TRBJ1-1, is AAGVIQSPRHLIKEKRETATLKCYPIPRHDTVYWYQQGPGQDPQFLISFYEKMQSDKGSIPDRFSAQQFSDYHSELNMSSLELGDSALYFCATTSYGASTEAFFGQGTRLTVV.

The CDR3 bases are TGTGCCAGCTCACCTAACGACAGGGGAGTATCAGATGGCTACACCTTC. Amino acid sequence: CASSPNDRGVSDGYTF. This rearrangement joins TRBV18 to TRBJ1-2, with 8 bases identical to TRBD1. With 3 bases clipped from V and 6 bases from J, the junction kept 12 bases outside the gene matches. The V gene's germline CDR1 is KGHSH and CDR2 LQKENI. The CDR3 loop spans 16 amino acids.

This clone was detected only a few times. The chain couples TRBV5-1 to TRBJ2-7; 10 bases are a match to TRBD2. The CDR3 loop spans 16 amino acids. Germline V gives CDR1 SGHRS, CDR2 YFSETQ. V lost 2 bases to trimming and J lost 0 bases; unmatched junction nucleotides: 5. The CDR3 DNA reads TGCGCCAGCAGCTTCGGTAGCGGGAGGAGCTCCTACGAGCAGTACTTC. Translated, it gives CASSFGSGRSSYEQYF.

This chain joins TRBV6-1 and TRBJ2-5; TRBD1 aligns across 7 bases. This CDR3 contains 13 residues. Germline V gene sequence: CDR1 MNHNS, CDR2 SASEGT. With 5 bases clipped from V and 3 bases from J, the junction kept 3 bases outside the gene matches. Here the CDR3 DNA reads TGTGCCAGCAGTAGGGACAGTGAAGAGACCCAGTACTTC. This encodes CASSRDSEETQYF.